A single sample is the source of the 14 T cell receptor beta chains below, sequenced in a study of blood T cell repertoires in COVID-19. Measured with immunoSEQ multiplex PCR; TCRdb has only the in-frame clones, and not every one. This sample has 25,000 to 35,000 clones; about 85% occur once, and the top ten carry 16%. The sequenced material came from peripheral blood. The receptors stem from an older woman with acute or convalescent COVID-19.

This clone was detected once. The chain joins TRBV6-6 to TRBJ1-6; unclear D gene. In germline, CDR1 is MNHNY, CDR2 SVGAGI (reference sequence). Trimming removed 2 bases at V and 5 bases at J, with 10 bases between. CDR3 length: 15 amino acids. The CDR3 here is CASSYVADHNSPLHF. For the CDR3, the DNA is TGTGCCAGCAGTTACGTGGCAGATCATAATTCACCCCTCCACTTT.

The gene calls are TRBV24-1 and TRBJ1-2; TRBD1 agrees at 9 bases. Germline loops: CDR1 KGHDR, CDR2 SFDVKD. J lost 4 bases, V lost 5 bases, and 10 bases had no gene match. The CDR3 extends over 16 amino acids. This CDR3 is CATSAPTGGAGYGYTF. The CDR3 DNA sequence: TGTGCCACCAGTGCCCCAACAGGGGGCGCAGGCTATGGCTACACCTTC.

The genes are TRBV6-2 or TRBV6-3 and TRBJ1-2; 10 bases fit TRBD1. This CDR3 contains 13 residues. Germline trimming cut 6 bases from V and 7 bases from J; bases unmatched to any gene: 5. Germline CDR1 MNHEY, CDR2 SVGEGT. CDR3 in amino acids: CASSPGTGVGYTF. The CDR3 DNA reads TGTGCCAGCAGCCCCGGGACAGGGGTTGGCTACACCTTC.

The rearrangement links TRBV28 to TRBJ1-2; tentative D call: TRBD1 (6 bases). Trimming shortened V by 5 bases and J by 5 bases, and 21 bases separated the two germline ends. The CDR3 runs to 16 residues. Germline V gene lookup returns CDR1 MDHEN and CDR2 SYDVKM. The CDR3 sequence: CASSDIPGGRRYGYTF. The CDR3 DNA reads TGTGCCAGCAGTGACATCCCGGGGGGGCGCCGTTATGGCTACACCTTC.

The chain combines TRBV7-9 with TRBJ1-2; a possible D gene is TRBD1 (6 bases). Trimming left V 5 bases short and J 8 bases short, with 18 bases between. Germline CDR1 is SEHNR and CDR2 is FQNEAQ (reference sequence). The CDR3 covers 14 residues. This chain's CDR3 is CASSPLGGGGGYTF. DNA for the CDR3: TGTGCCAGCAGCCCCCTTGGCGGGGGGGGCGGCTACACCTTC. Full variable domain (missing parts from reference TRBV7-9 and TRBJ1-2): DTGVSQNPRHKITKRGQNVTFRCDPISEHNRLYWYRQTLGQGPEFLTYFQNEAQLEKSRLLSDRFSAERPKGSFSTLEIQRTEQGDSAMYLCASSPLGGGGGYTFGSGTRLTVV.

V and J are TRBV7-9 and TRBJ1-5; TRBD1 matches 8 bases. Germline values: CDR1 SEHNR, CDR2 FQNEAQ (reference sequence). Germline trimming cut 4 bases from V and 4 bases from J; bases unmatched to any gene: 3. The CDR3 is 14 amino acids. This CDR3 is CASSSTGGNQPQHF. The CDR3 DNA follows: TGTGCCAGCAGCTCTACAGGGGGTAATCAGCCCCAGCATTTT.

The DNA for the CDR3 is TGTGCCAGCAGCAGGACAGCTGAAGAGACCCAGTACTTC. This codes for CASSRTAEETQYF. This sequence joins TRBV7-3 and TRBJ2-5; tentatively, D is TRBD1 (6 bases). V was cut by 5 bases and J by 3 bases, with 10 bases left in between. This CDR3 has 13 amino acids. The germline gives CDR1 SGHTA, CDR2 FQGTGA.

V gene TRBV7-3 combines with J gene TRBJ2-2; D gene ambiguous. This CDR3 is built from 14 residues. V was shortened by 2 bases and J by 3 bases, with 7 bases between the two germline ends. Germline CDR1 SGHTA, CDR2 FQGTGA. CDR3 nucleotides: TGTGCCAGCAGCTTAGGAGTGGACACCGGGGAGCTGTTTTTT. This codes for CASSLGVDTGELFF.

This sequence joins TRBV29-1 and TRBJ2-1, with 12 positions matching TRBD2. Germline V CDR1 and CDR2: SQVTM, ANQGSEA. CDR3 length equals 16 residues. V was pared by 0 bases and J by 7 bases, with 7 bases of the junction left unmatched. CDR3 protein: CSVEDPGTSGLNEQFF. The CDR3 region has the DNA TGCAGCGTTGAAGATCCCGGGACTAGCGGGTTAAATGAGCAGTTCTTC.

The rearrangement uses TRBV5-1 and TRBJ2-5; no clear D gene. The CDR3 covers 14 residues. Trimming took off 0 bases at V and 5 bases at J, with 11 bases between the two ends. CDR1 and CDR2 (germline): SGHRS, YFSETQ. The CDR3 region is CASSLGPTGETQYF. The CDR3 region has the DNA TGCGCCAGCAGCTTGGGCCCGACCGGGGAGACCCAGTACTTC. Filled out from reference TRBV5-1 and TRBJ2-5, the complete variable domain reads KAGVTQTPRYLIKTRGQQVTLSCSPISGHRSVSWYQQTPGQGLQFLFEYFSETQRNKGNFPGRFSGRQFSNSRSEMNVSTLELGDSALYLCASSLGPTGETQYFGPGTRLLVL.

This clone appeared a few times. The rearrangement links TRBV7-3 to TRBJ1-2; D uncertain. V lost 2 bases to trimming and J lost 5 bases, with 9 bases between them. Germline loops: CDR1 SGHTA, CDR2 FQGTGA. There are 13 residues in the CDR3. As DNA, the CDR3 is TGTGCCAGCAGCTTAGTACCACATTATGGCTACACCTTC. Its protein is CASSLVPHYGYTF.

This clone was detected only a few times. The gene calls are TRBV2 and TRBJ2-7; 7 bases are a match to TRBD1. CDR3 length equals 13 residues. V was pared by 9 bases and J by 3 bases, with 8 bases of the junction left unmatched. CDR1 is SNHLY and CDR2 is FYNNEI in the germline V gene. As DNA, the CDR3 is TGTGCCAGTTTTACCGGGACAGACTACGAGCAGTACTTC. Translation: CASFTGTDYEQYF.

The chain recombines TRBV7-9 with TRBJ1-2; no definite D call. The CDR3 is made up of 11 amino acids. V was shortened by 5 bases and J by 4 bases, with 5 bases between the two germline ends. Per the germline V gene, CDR1 is SEHNR and CDR2 is FQNEAQ (reference sequence). The CDR3 reads CASSEVYGYTF. The CDR3 bases are TGTGCCAGCAGCGAGGTCTATGGCTACACCTTC.

The chain uses TRBV30 and TRBJ2-1; a possible D gene is TRBD2 (5 bases). Germline V gene data show CDR1 as GTSNPN and CDR2 as SVGIG (reference sequence). The CDR3 totals 13 residues. Trimming cost V 2 bases and J 9 bases, with 14 bases left between them. In DNA, the CDR3 is TGTGCCTGGAGTAGACCTAGTCGGGGTGAGCAGTTCTTC. Amino acid sequence: CAWSRPSRGEQFF.